These 26 T cell receptor beta chains originate from one sample sequenced in a study of blood T cell repertoires in COVID-19. TCRdb's table, derived via immunoSEQ multiplex PCR, lists solely in-frame clones and lacks some. The sample holds fewer than 250,000 clones, less than 85% seen once. The material sequenced was peripheral blood. The source is a woman between 50 and 59 years old with acute or convalescent COVID-19.

The chain joins TRBV25-1 to TRBJ2-7; D is unresolved. The CDR3 has 14 amino acids. Germline lookup yields CDR1 MGHDK and CDR2 SYGVNS. V was pared by 4 bases and J by 4 bases, with 14 bases between. The CDR3, as DNA: TGTGCCAGCAGTGTATCTGGTGGGCCTTACGAGCAGTACTTC. Translated, it gives CASSVSGGPYEQYF.

The genes are TRBV6-5 and TRBJ1-6; the D is unclear. With 7 bases removed from V and 7 bases from J, the gap between germline ends came to 8 bases. The CDR3 spans 12 residues. Germline values: CDR1 MNHEY, CDR2 SVGAGI. CDR3 amino acids: CASNSWNSPLHF. The CDR3 DNA reads TGTGCCAGCAACTCGTGGAATTCACCCCTCCACTTT.

V and J are TRBV18 and TRBJ1-2; D ambiguous. V gave up 0 bases and J gave up 4 bases, with 9 bases separating them. The CDR3 contains 14 residues. Germline V lookup: CDR1 KGHSH, CDR2 LQKENI. CDR3 sequence: CASSPPTAGYGYTF. CDR3 in DNA: TGTGCCAGCTCACCACCGACCGCGGGCTATGGCTACACCTTC.

This clone was seen once. The chain links TRBV11-3 to TRBJ2-1; TRBD2 matches at 14 bases. This CDR3 comprises 17 residues. Germline trimming cut 5 bases from V and 5 bases from J; bases unmatched to any gene: 8. Per the germline V gene, CDR1 is SGHNT and CDR2 is YENEEA. This CDR3 reads CASSARLAGGPHNEQFF. The CDR3 nucleotides read TGTGCCAGCAGCGCTCGACTAGCGGGAGGGCCCCACAATGAGCAGTTCTTC.

This chain links TRBV7-8 with TRBJ2-7; 10 bases map to TRBD2. After removal of 4 bases from V and 3 bases from J, the junction contained 6 bases not matched to a gene. CDR1 and CDR2 from the germline V gene are SGHVS and FQNEAQ. This CDR3 is 15 amino acids long. Here the CDR3 reads CASSSSGGTFYEQYF. In DNA, the CDR3 is TGTGCCAGCAGCTCTAGCGGGGGAACGTTCTACGAGCAGTACTTC. Full variable domain (missing parts from reference TRBV7-8 and TRBJ2-7): GAGVSQSPRYKVAKRGQDVALRCDPISGHVSLFWYQQALGQGPEFLTYFQNEAQLDKSGLPSDRFFAERPEGSVSTLKIQRTQQEDSAVYLCASSSSGGTFYEQYFGPGTRLTVT.

The sample holds a few counts of this clone. The chain couples TRBV5-1 to TRBJ1-2; D not certain. Per germline, CDR1 SGHRS and CDR2 YFSETQ. The CDR3 contains 11 residues. Trimming shortened V by 7 bases and J by 3 bases, and 7 bases separated the two germline ends. CDR3 coding DNA: TGCGCCAGCCGGGAGGACTATGGCTACACCTTC. Its protein is CASREDYGYTF.

This clone occurred once. The chain combines TRBV9 with TRBJ1-3; no clear D. The CDR3 is 14 residues long. The germline gives CDR1 SGDLS, CDR2 YYNGEE. Between the trimmed V and J ends, which lost 4 bases and 4 bases, there was a span of 12 bases. The CDR3 DNA reads TGTGCCAGCAGCCTCCGGGAATCGGGAAACACCATATATTTT. Its translation: CASSLRESGNTIYF.

CDR3 in DNA: TGTGCCAGCGGTCAGTCGGGGGATGGTTCACCCCTCCACTTT. Translated, it gives CASGQSGDGSPLHF. The gene calls are TRBV9 and TRBJ1-6, with D possibly matching TRBD1 (5 bases). Trimming shortened V by 7 bases and J by 9 bases, and 17 bases separated the two germline ends. Germline V gene sequence: CDR1 SGDLS, CDR2 YYNGEE. The CDR3 runs to 14 residues. Combining the CDR3 with reference TRBV9 and TRBJ1-6 gives the whole variable domain DSGVTQTPKHLITATGQRVTLRCSPRSGDLSVYWYQQSLDQGLQFLIQYYNGEERAKGNILERFSAQQFPDLHSELNLSSLELGDSALYFCASGQSGDGSPLHFGNGTRLTVT.

V is TRBV30 and J is TRBJ2-7, with TRBD2 matching over 12 bases. The CDR3 consists of 18 residues. Germline loops: CDR1 GTSNPN, CDR2 SVGIG (reference sequence). The J segment lost 5 bases and the V segment lost 1 base, leaving 15 bases of the junction unmatched. The CDR3 is CAWSAARTSGALDDEQYF. The CDR3 nucleotides read TGTGCCTGGAGTGCCGCCCGGACTAGCGGGGCTTTGGACGACGAGCAGTACTTC.

The chain has TRBV20-1 and TRBJ2-1; the match to TRBD2 covers 13 bases. The CDR3 loop spans 16 amino acids. The ends lost 3 bases at V and 4 bases at J; junction bases unmatched: 6. Germline CDR1 and CDR2: DFQATT and SNEGSKA (reference sequence). As DNA, the CDR3 is TGCAGTGCTAGTCCATCGGGACTAGCGGGGTACAATGAGCAGTTCTTC. Its protein product is CSASPSGLAGYNEQFF.

The V call is TRBV18, the J call TRBJ2-2, with D possibly matching TRBD1 (6 bases). From germline, CDR1 is KGHSH and CDR2 LQKENI. This CDR3 is built from 17 residues. V was cut by 4 bases and J by 5 bases, with 20 bases left in between. DNA of the CDR3: TGTGCCAGCTCACGTTTATACCCAGGGGTTTCGACCGGGGAGCTGTTTTTT. Encoded protein: CASSRLYPGVSTGELFF.

The CDR3 sequence: CASSLGRGSGTYEQYF. The DNA of the CDR3 is TGCGCCAGCAGCTTGGGTAGGGGTAGTGGGACCTACGAGCAGTACTTC. This sequence joins TRBV5-1 and TRBJ2-7, with D possibly being TRBD1 (5 bases). V was trimmed by 0 bases and J by 2 bases, leaving 15 bases between them. Germline V gives CDR1 SGHRS, CDR2 YFSETQ. The CDR3 spans 16 residues.

This chain joins TRBV27 and TRBJ1-2; 9 positions match TRBD1. Germline-derived CDR1 and CDR2 are MNHEY and SMNVEV (reference sequence). The CDR3 consists of 16 residues. Trimming took 6 bases from V and 1 from J; bases not matched to a gene: 9. The CDR3 is CASRSLGQGFNYGYTF. The DNA of the CDR3 is TGTGCCAGCAGAAGCCTGGGACAGGGTTTTAACTATGGCTACACCTTC.

CDR3 protein: CASSDLGTNSYEQYF. CDR3 nucleotides: TGCGCCAGCAGTGATCTTGGGACAAACTCCTACGAGCAGTACTTC. The chain combines TRBV10-2 with TRBJ2-7; the D gene is possibly TRBD1 (6 bases). From germline, CDR1 is WSHSY and CDR2 SAAADI. CDR3 length equals 15 residues. V lost 3 bases, J lost 0 bases, and 12 bases lay in between.

This chain links TRBV3-1 (or the pseudogene TRBV3-2) with TRBJ1-2; D gene uncertain. The germline V gene encodes CDR1 LGHDT and CDR2 YNNKEL (reference sequence). Trimming shortened V by 1 base and J by 8 bases, and 11 bases separated the two germline ends. The CDR3 is made up of 13 amino acids. The CDR3 region is CASSQGNLGGYTF. DNA of the CDR3: TGTGCCAGCAGCCAAGGCAATCTGGGCGGCTACACCTTC.

The chain links TRBV2 to TRBJ1-6; D perhaps matches TRBD1 (5 bases). Trimming pared 6 bases from V and 10 bases from J, leaving 16 bases between. The CDR3 has 14 residues. The V gene's germline CDR1 is SNHLY and CDR2 FYNNEI. CDR3 DNA sequence: TGTGCCAGCAGCCAAGGGGCCCGGGGGTCACCCCTCCACTTT. Its translation is CASSQGARGSPLHF.

This clone was picked up one time. This rearrangement joins TRBV19 to TRBJ2-1; TRBD2 aligns across 9 bases. Trimming took 5 bases from V and 2 from J; bases not matched to a gene: 4. The CDR3 is 15 amino acids. The V gene's germline CDR1 is LNHDA and CDR2 SQIVND (reference sequence). The chain's CDR3 is CASSYSGGPYNEQFF. The CDR3 DNA sequence: TGTGCCAGTAGTTATAGCGGGGGACCCTACAATGAGCAGTTCTTC.

The V call is TRBV2, the J call TRBJ1-6; the match to TRBD1 covers 7 bases. V shed 7 bases, J shed 9 bases, and the junction held 6 bases outside the gene matches. CDR3 length: 13 residues. The V gene's germline CDR1 is SNHLY and CDR2 FYNNEI. The CDR3 reads CASNPGGSSPLHF. In nucleotides, the CDR3 is TGTGCCAGCAATCCAGGGGGTAGTTCACCCCTCCACTTT.

This clone has just a few counts. The chain carries TRBV6-5 and TRBJ2-2; 11 bases agree with TRBD2. The CDR3 loop spans 14 amino acids. Trimming cost V 8 bases and J 6 bases; bases outside gene matches: 5. CDR1 MNHEY and CDR2 SVGAGI come from the germline V gene. The DNA of the CDR3 is TGTGCCAGCGCTAGCGGGAGGCGGGCCGGGGAGCTGTTTTTT. This translates into CASASGRRAGELFF.

V gene TRBV6-2 or TRBV6-3 combines with J gene TRBJ2-2; 11 nucleotides align to TRBD2. This CDR3 contains 16 residues. V lost 6 bases, J lost 1 base, and 4 bases stayed unmatched. The germline V gene has CDR1 MNHEY and CDR2 SVGEGT. This chain's CDR3 is CASSSGTSGNTGELFF. The CDR3 DNA reads as TGTGCCAGCAGCTCCGGGACTAGCGGGAACACCGGGGAGCTGTTTTTT.

This chain uses TRBV12-3 or TRBV12-4 with TRBJ2-7, with D uncertain. Trimming took off 9 bases at V and 3 bases at J, with 15 bases between the two ends. The CDR3 is 13 amino acids. CDR3: CASSFWPGYEQYF. CDR3 coding DNA: TGTGCCAGTTCATTCTGGCCGGGCTACGAGCAGTACTTC.

This sequence joins TRBV7-2 and TRBJ2-2; D may be TRBD2 (6 bases). The V end was cut by 3 bases, the J end by 1 base, with 9 bases between. The CDR3 totals 15 residues. Germline V gene lookup returns CDR1 SGHTA and CDR2 FQGNSA. The CDR3 nucleotides read TGTGCCAGCAGCTTGCGGGGCCAGAACACCGGGGAGCTGTTTTTT. Translating it yields CASSLRGQNTGELFF.

In DNA form, the CDR3 reads TGTGCCAGCAGCCGTTCGGGGAATGAGCAGTTCTTC. It specifies CASSRSGNEQFF. The chain uses TRBV11-3 and TRBJ2-1, with a tentative D call TRBD2 (5 bases). The V gene lost 5 bases and the J gene lost 7 bases, with 9 bases spanning the gap. Germline V lookup: CDR1 SGHNT, CDR2 YENEEA. This CDR3 contains 12 residues.

The chain combines TRBV19 with TRBJ2-1, with 14 positions matching TRBD2. This CDR3 contains 16 residues. In germline, CDR1 is LNHDA, CDR2 SQIVND (reference sequence). V shed 3 bases and J 6 bases; nucleotides not matched to a gene: 4. CDR3 sequence (DNA): TGTGCCAGTAGTATCTGGACTAGCGGGAGGATCAATGAGCAGTTCTTC. Translated, it gives CASSIWTSGRINEQFF.

This chain connects TRBV19 to TRBJ2-5; 7 nucleotides align to TRBD1. Germline loops: CDR1 LNHDA, CDR2 SQIVND (reference sequence). Germline trimming cut 7 bases from V and 1 base from J; bases unmatched to any gene: 6. CDR3 size: 14 residues. CDR3 residues: CASTPGTAQETQYF. The CDR3 DNA reads as TGTGCCAGTACCCCCGGGACAGCCCAAGAGACCCAGTACTTC. The complete variable domain, with remaining parts taken from reference TRBV19 and TRBJ2-5, reads DGGITQSPKYLFRKEGQNVTLSCEQNLNHDAMYWYRQDPGQGLRLIYYSQIVNDFQKGDIAEGYSVSREKKESFPLTVTSAQKNPTAFYLCASTPGTAQETQYFGPGTRLLVL.

The rearrangement joins TRBV5-1 to TRBJ1-2; TRBD1 is a possible D gene (6 bases). Germline V gene sequence: CDR1 SGHRS, CDR2 YFSETQ. The CDR3 loop spans 13 amino acids. Deletions cut 0 bases from V and 4 bases from J, with 7 bases between. The CDR3 sequence is CASSLADSYGYTF. CDR3 nucleotides: TGCGCCAGCAGCTTGGCGGACAGCTATGGCTACACCTTC.